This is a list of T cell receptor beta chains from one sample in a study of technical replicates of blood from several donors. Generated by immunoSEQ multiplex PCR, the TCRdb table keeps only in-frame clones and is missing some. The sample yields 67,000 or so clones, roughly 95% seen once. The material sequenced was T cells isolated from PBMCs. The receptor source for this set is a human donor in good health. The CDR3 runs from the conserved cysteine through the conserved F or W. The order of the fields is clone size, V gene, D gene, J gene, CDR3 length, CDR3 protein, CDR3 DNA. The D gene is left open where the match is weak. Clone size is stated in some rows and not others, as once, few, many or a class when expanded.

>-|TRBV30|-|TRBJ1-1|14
CAWNPDSWNTEAFF
TGTGCCTGGAACCCTGACAGCTGGAACACTGAAGCTTTCTTT
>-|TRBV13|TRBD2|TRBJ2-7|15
CASSWGLAGVHEQYF
TGTGCCAGCAGCTGGGGACTAGCGGGAGTTCACGAGCAGTACTTC
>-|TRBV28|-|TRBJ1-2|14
CASSDPRGAYGYTF
TGTGCCAGCAGTGACCCCAGGGGAGCCTATGGCTACACCTTC
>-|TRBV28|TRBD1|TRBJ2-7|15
CASRGTGTGDYEQYF
TGTGCCAGCAGAGGAACCGGGACAGGGGACTACGAGCAGTACTTC
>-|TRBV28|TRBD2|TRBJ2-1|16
CASSPAGTSGRAAQFF
TGTGCCAGCAGTCCCGCCGGGACTAGCGGGAGGGCCGCCCAGTTCTTC
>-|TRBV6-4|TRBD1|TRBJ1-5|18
CASSDSTSGQLSNQPQHF
TGTGCCAGCAGTGACTCGACGTCGGGACAGCTGAGCAATCAGCCCCAGCATTTT
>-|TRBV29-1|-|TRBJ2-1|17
CSVEMARGGFRSNEQFF
TGCAGCGTTGAAATGGCGCGAGGAGGGTTTAGGTCCAATGAGCAGTTCTTC
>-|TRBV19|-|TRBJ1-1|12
CASSILGLEAFF
TGTGCCAGTAGTATATTGGGGCTCGAAGCTTTCTTT
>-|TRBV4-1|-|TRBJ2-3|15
CASSHGAASTDTQYF
TGCGCCAGCAGCCATGGGGCAGCTAGCACAGATACGCAGTATTTT
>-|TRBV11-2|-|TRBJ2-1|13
CASSRGLYNEQFF
TGTGCCAGCAGCAGGGGACTCTACAATGAGCAGTTCTTC
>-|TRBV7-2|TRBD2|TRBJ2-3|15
CASSSAGGNTDTQYF
TGTGCCAGCAGCTCGGCGGGGGGCAACACAGATACGCAGTATTTT
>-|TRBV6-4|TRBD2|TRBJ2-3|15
CASSAGTSGTDTQYF
TGTGCCAGCAGTGCCGGGACTAGCGGTACAGATACGCAGTATTTT
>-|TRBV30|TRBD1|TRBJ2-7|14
CAWKGQGVSYEQYF
TGTGCCTGGAAGGGACAGGGGGTATCCTACGAGCAGTACTTC
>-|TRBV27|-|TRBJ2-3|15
CASSLGASRVDTQYF
TGTGCCAGCAGTTTAGGTGCTAGCAGAGTAGATACGCAGTATTTT
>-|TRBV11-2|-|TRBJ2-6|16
CASSSIRGSGANVLTF
TGTGCCAGCAGCTCAATCAGGGGTTCTGGGGCCAACGTCCTGACTTTC
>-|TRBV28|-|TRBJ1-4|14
CASSLLRGNEKLFF
TGTGCCAGCAGCCTCCTTAGGGGGAATGAAAAACTGTTTTTT
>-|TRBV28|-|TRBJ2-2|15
CASSSVLMNTGELFF
TGTGCCAGCAGTTCCGTCCTTATGAACACCGGGGAGCTGTTTTTT
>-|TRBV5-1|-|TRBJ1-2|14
CASSQDREIYGYTF
TGCGCCAGCAGCCAGGACAGAGAAATTTATGGCTACACCTTC
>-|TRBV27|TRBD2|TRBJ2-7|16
CASSPASGRITYEQYF
TGTGCCAGCAGTCCCGCTAGCGGGAGGATTACCTACGAGCAGTACTTC
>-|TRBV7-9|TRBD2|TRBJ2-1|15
CASTRGTSGINEQFF
TGTGCCAGCACACGCGGGACTAGCGGGATCAATGAGCAGTTCTTC
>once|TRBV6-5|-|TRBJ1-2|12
CASSSASNGYTF
TGTGCCAGCAGTTCCGCGTCGAACGGCTACACCTTC
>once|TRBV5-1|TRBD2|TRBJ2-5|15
CASSLGLAGAETQYF
TGCGCCAGCAGCTTGGGACTAGCGGGGGCAGAGACCCAGTACTTC
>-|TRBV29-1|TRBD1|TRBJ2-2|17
CSVERSTGQGNTGELFF
TGCAGCGTTGAAAGGTCTACGGGACAGGGCAACACCGGGGAGCTGTTTTTT
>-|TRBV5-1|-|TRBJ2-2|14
CASSLDRATGELFF
TGCGCCAGCAGCTTGGACAGAGCCACCGGGGAGCTGTTTTTT
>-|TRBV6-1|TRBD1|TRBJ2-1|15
CASSPYGTELNEQFF
TGTGCCAGCAGTCCCTACGGGACAGAACTAAATGAGCAGTTCTTC
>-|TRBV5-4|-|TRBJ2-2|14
CACQSLADTGELFF
TGTGCCTGCCAGAGCTTGGCGGACACCGGGGAGCTGTTTTTT
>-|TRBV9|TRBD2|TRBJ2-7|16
CASSAQGTSGPYEQYF
TGTGCCAGCAGCGCACAAGGGACTAGCGGACCCTACGAGCAGTACTTC
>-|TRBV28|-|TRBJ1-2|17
CASSLGPLTVGYYGYTF
TGTGCCAGCAGTTTGGGGCCTTTGACAGTCGGCTACTATGGCTACACCTTC
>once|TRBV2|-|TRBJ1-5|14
CASSEVRRNQPQHF
TGTGCCAGCAGTGAGGTGAGAAGAAATCAGCCCCAGCATTTT
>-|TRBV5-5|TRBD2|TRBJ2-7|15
CASSLSGGESYEQYF
TGTGCCAGCAGCCTTAGCGGGGGGGAATCCTACGAGCAGTACTTC
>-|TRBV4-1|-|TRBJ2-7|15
CASSQDWTFPYEQYF
TGCGCCAGCAGCCAAGACTGGACTTTCCCCTACGAGCAGTACTTC
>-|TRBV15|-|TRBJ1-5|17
CATSDATGLRRDQPQHF
TGTGCCACCAGCGACGCGACGGGACTGCGGAGAGATCAGCCCCAGCATTTT
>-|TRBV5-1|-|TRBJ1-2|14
CASSSPDRLNGYTF
TGCGCCAGCAGCTCACCCGACAGACTGAATGGCTACACCTTC
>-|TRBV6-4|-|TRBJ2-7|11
CASRILEEQYF
TGTGCCAGCAGAATACTAGAAGAGCAGTACTTC
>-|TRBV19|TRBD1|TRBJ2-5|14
CASSRDRVLETQYF
TGTGCCAGTAGCCGGGACAGGGTCTTGGAGACCCAGTACTTC
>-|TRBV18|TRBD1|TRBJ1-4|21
CASSSKGETGVSITTNEKLFF
TGTGCCAGCTCCTCAAAGGGAGAGACAGGGGTTAGTATCACAACTAATGAAAAACTGTTTTTT
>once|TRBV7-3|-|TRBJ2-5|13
CASSLGLAETQYF
TGTGCCAGCAGCTTAGGGTTAGCAGAGACCCAGTACTTC
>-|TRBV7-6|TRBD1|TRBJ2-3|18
CASSQRTGGSVSTDTQYF
TGTGCCAGCAGCCAAAGGACAGGGGGGAGTGTTAGTACAGATACGCAGTATTTT
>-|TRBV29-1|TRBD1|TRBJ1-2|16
CSVEVKGQGAVYGYTF
TGCAGCGTTGAAGTAAAGGGACAGGGGGCGGTCTATGGCTACACCTTC
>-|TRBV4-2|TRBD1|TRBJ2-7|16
CASSQGRLDRGYEQYF
TGTGCCAGCAGCCAAGGCAGATTGGACAGGGGTTACGAGCAGTACTTC
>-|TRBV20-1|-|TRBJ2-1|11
CSARGRGEQFF
TGCAGTGCTAGAGGCCGGGGTGAGCAGTTCTTC
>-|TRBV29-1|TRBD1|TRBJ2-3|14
CSVILATGGDTQYF
TGCAGCGTTATACTAGCAACAGGGGGAGATACGCAGTATTTT
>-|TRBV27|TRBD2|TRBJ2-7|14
CASSSGGGPYEQYF
TGTGCCAGCAGTTCTGGCGGGGGGCCCTACGAGCAGTACTTC